This TCR beta chain was observed in a study of T cell responses to AZD1222 COVID-19 vaccine. The study's findings and limits: As reported, nearly half of all spike-specific TCRs target variant regions that are unmutated.

As to this clone: The antigen remains undetermined.

Trimming left V 3 bases short and J 0 bases short, with 8 bases between. CDR1 is LNHDA and CDR2 is SQIVND in the germline V gene (reference sequence). This CDR3 spans 14 amino acids. The repertoire was sequenced with immunoSEQ multiplex PCR; TCRdb's copy has only in-frame clones and lacks some. The sample yields about 90,000 clones, about 86% seen once. This clonotype was obtained from an adult in good health. V usage is TRBV19 and J usage is TRBJ1-1, with D possibly TRBD1 on 5 matching bases. This specimen was peripheral blood, taken on day 0 of MenACWY control vaccination. The CDR3 sequence: CASSITGMNTEAFF. The CDR3 region has the DNA TGTGCCAGTAGTATCACAGGTATGAACACTGAAGCTTTCTTT.